Shown below are 28 T cell receptor beta chains from a single sample sequenced in a study of blood T cell repertoires in COVID-19. Here immunoSEQ multiplex PCR was the method, and the copy in TCRdb shows in-frame clones only, minus some. The table has 200,000 or so clones, about nine tenths seen once. The sample comprised peripheral blood. These receptors were collected from an elderly man with acute or convalescent COVID-19.

This clone was picked up a small number of times. The chain links TRBV11-3 to TRBJ2-2; no clear D gene. The germline CDR1 and CDR2 sequences are SGHNT and YENEEA. The V end lost 6 bases, the J end lost 10 bases, and 12 bases lay between the germline ends. The CDR3 length is 12 residues. In nucleotides, the CDR3 is TGTGCCAGCAGTTCTGAGACTGAGGAGCTGTTTTTT. Translation gives CASSSETEELFF.

This clone has a handful of counts. This rearrangement joins TRBV5-4 to TRBJ2-6; 7 nucleotides align to TRBD1. V shed 5 bases, J shed 0 bases, and the junction held 17 bases outside the gene matches. This CDR3 contains 20 residues. Germline V gene data show CDR1 as SGHNT and CDR2 as YYREEE (reference sequence). The CDR3 loop reads CASSRYRGLAVASGANVLTF. CDR3 nucleotides: TGTGCCAGCAGTCGATACAGGGGCCTAGCCGTTGCCTCTGGGGCCAACGTCCTGACTTTC.

The V and J genes are TRBV11-3 and TRBJ1-3; tentatively, D is TRBD1 (6 bases). This CDR3 comprises 15 residues. With 1 base removed from V and 4 bases from J, the gap between germline ends came to 11 bases. Germline V CDR1 and CDR2: SGHNT, YENEEA. CDR3 region: CASSLVWDTGNTIYF. As DNA, the CDR3 is TGTGCCAGCAGCTTAGTGTGGGACACAGGAAACACCATATATTTT.

V gene TRBV28 combines with J gene TRBJ1-1; 9 bases map to TRBD1. Trimming cost V 5 bases and J 1 base; bases outside gene matches: 5. From germline, CDR1 is MDHEN and CDR2 SYDVKM. The CDR3 has 15 residues. CDR3 in amino acids: CASSPWTGANTEAFF. The CDR3 DNA follows: TGTGCCAGCAGTCCCTGGACAGGGGCGAACACTGAAGCTTTCTTT.

The chain combines TRBV28 with TRBJ1-3, with a weak D call TRBD1 (6 bases). Germline assignment: CDR1 MDHEN and CDR2 SYDVKM. The CDR3 is 14 amino acids. V was clipped by 10 bases and J by 3 bases, with 16 bases between them. The CDR3 region has the DNA TGTGCCACAGGGAGGGGGTTGGGTGGAAACACCATATATTTT. As protein: CATGRGLGGNTIYF.

The chain combines TRBV28 with TRBJ2-7; 8 positions match TRBD2. V gave up 5 bases and J gave up 1 base; unmatched junction bases: 7. The CDR3 runs 15 residues. Germline CDR1 is MDHEN and CDR2 is SYDVKM. The CDR3 region is CASSPASGPSYEQYF. CDR3 nucleotide sequence: TGTGCCAGCAGTCCTGCTAGCGGGCCGTCCTACGAGCAGTACTTC.

The chain employs TRBV18 and TRBJ2-5, with D tentatively TRBD2 (5 bases). Germline V gene lookup returns CDR1 KGHSH and CDR2 LQKENI. The V gene lost 5 bases and the J gene lost 0 bases, with 7 bases spanning the gap. The CDR3 has 13 residues. As DNA, the CDR3 is TGTGCCAGCTCAACCGGGAACCAAGAGACCCAGTACTTC. Translated, it gives CASSTGNQETQYF. Based on the CDR3 plus reference TRBV18 and TRBJ2-5, the full variable domain is NAGVMQNPRHLVRRRGQEARLRCSPMKGHSHVYWYRQLPEEGLKFMVYLQKENIIDESGMPKERFSAEFPKEGPSILRIQQVVRGDSAAYFCASSTGNQETQYFGPGTRLLVL.

The chain uses TRBV27 and TRBJ2-1; TRBD2 matches at 13 bases. CDR1 and CDR2 from the germline V gene are MNHEY and SMNVEV (reference sequence). The CDR3 covers 16 residues. Germline trimming cut 5 bases from V and 2 bases from J; bases unmatched to any gene: 3. CDR3 region: CASSLLAGGPYNEQFF. The CDR3 DNA sequence: TGTGCCAGCAGTCTACTAGCGGGAGGGCCCTACAATGAGCAGTTCTTC.

In nucleotides, the CDR3 is TGCAGCGTTGACAGGGGGAAGGGTGGCTACACCTTC. This sequence encodes CSVDRGKGGYTF. The genes are TRBV29-1 and TRBJ1-2, with 7 bases aligning to TRBD1. The CDR3 extends over 12 amino acids. CDR1 and CDR2 from the germline V gene are SQVTM and ANQGSEA. Trimming at V came to 3 bases and at J to 7 bases, leaving 5 bases not matched to a gene.

The V call is TRBV7-2, the J call TRBJ2-1; 14 nucleotides match TRBD2. There are 16 residues in the CDR3. From germline, CDR1 is SGHTA and CDR2 FQGNSA. Germline trimming cut 5 bases from V and 10 bases from J; bases unmatched to any gene: 10. CDR3 bases: TGTGCCAGCAGCACCGCGGGACTAGCGGGAGCGCGGGAGCAGTTCTTC. This codes for CASSTAGLAGAREQFF.

The genes are TRBV11-2 and TRBJ2-7; 10 bases agree with TRBD1. The CDR3 contains 14 residues. J lost 5 bases, V lost 1 base, and 2 bases had no gene match. Germline values: CDR1 SGHAT, CDR2 FQNNGV. CDR3 residues: CASSLVGTGDEQYF. The CDR3, as DNA: TGTGCCAGCAGCTTAGTTGGGACAGGGGACGAGCAGTACTTC. The whole variable domain, filled in from reference TRBV11-2 and TRBJ2-7, reads EAGVAQSPRYKIIEKRQSVAFWCNPISGHATLYWYQQILGQGPKLLIQFQNNGVVDDSQLPKDRFSAERLKGVDSTLKIQPAKLEDSAVYLCASSLVGTGDEQYFGPGTRLTVT.

V and J are TRBV5-6 and TRBJ1-1; D is uncertain. V was clipped by 0 bases and J by 3 bases, with 6 bases between them. The length of the CDR3 is 13 residues. Germline V lookup: CDR1 SGHDT, CDR2 YYEEEE. As DNA, the CDR3 is TGTGCCAGCAGCTTGGTTGCAGACACTGAAGCTTTCTTT. This translates into CASSLVADTEAFF. The whole variable domain, filled in from reference TRBV5-6 and TRBJ1-1, reads DAGVTQSPTHLIKTRGQQVTLRCSPKSGHDTVSWYQQALGQGPQFIFQYYEEEERQRGNFPDRFSGHQFPNYSSELNVNALLLGDSALYLCASSLVADTEAFFGQGTRLTVV.

This chain joins TRBV19 and TRBJ1-5; no firm D call. This CDR3 has 14 amino acids. Germline V gene lookup returns CDR1 LNHDA and CDR2 SQIVND (reference sequence). The V end was cut by 5 bases, the J end by 0 bases, with 8 bases between. This CDR3 is CASSSDISNQPQHF. CDR3 sequence (DNA): TGTGCCAGTAGTTCCGACATTAGCAATCAGCCCCAGCATTTT.

In its sample, this clone was seen a few times. The chain couples TRBV7-2 to TRBJ1-1; TRBD1 aligns across 9 bases. Germline V gene sequence: CDR1 SGHTA, CDR2 FQGNSA. This CDR3 region has 14 residues. The V segment lost 6 bases and the J segment 8 bases; nucleotides outside the gene matches: 10. In nucleotides, the CDR3 is TGTGCCAGCAGACCACAGGGGGCTTATTCCGAAGCTTTCTTT. It encodes CASRPQGAYSEAFF.

The chain uses TRBV6-2 or TRBV6-3 and TRBJ1-2, with D hard to call. Trimming left V 4 bases short and J 7 bases short, with 16 bases between. Germline V gives CDR1 MNHEY, CDR2 SVGEGT. This CDR3 has 14 residues. CDR3 bases: TGTGCCAGCAGTTCACTAGAGAAATCGGTTGGCTACACCTTC. The encoded protein is CASSSLEKSVGYTF.

A few counts support this clone. V is TRBV10-3 and J is TRBJ1-2; D is possibly TRBD1 (5 bases). Germline CDR1 and CDR2: ENHRY and SYGVKD. Trimming removed 3 bases at V and 3 bases at J, with 14 bases between. The CDR3 is 15 residues long. This chain's CDR3 is CAISDSRQGDYGYTF. Here the CDR3 DNA reads TGTGCCATCAGTGACAGTCGGCAGGGCGACTATGGCTACACCTTC.

The V and J genes are TRBV27 and TRBJ2-1; 12 bases fit TRBD2. Germline V gives CDR1 MNHEY, CDR2 SMNVEV (reference sequence). This CDR3 region has 16 residues. V dropped 4 bases and J dropped 6; count of bases not matched to a gene: 7. As DNA, the CDR3 is TGTGCCAGCAGTTACCTAGCGGGAGGGCCCAGCAATGAGCAGTTCTTC. This encodes CASSYLAGGPSNEQFF.

The chain employs TRBV24-1 and TRBJ2-5; 7 bases line up with TRBD1. The CDR3 is made up of 15 amino acids. V shed 1 base, J shed 2 bases, and the junction held 3 bases outside the gene matches. Germline lookup yields CDR1 KGHDR and CDR2 SFDVKD. CDR3 protein: CATSDFWDSQETQYF. The DNA of the CDR3 is TGTGCCACCAGTGATTTTTGGGACAGTCAAGAGACCCAGTACTTC.

V gene TRBV19 combines with J gene TRBJ2-7, with 7 bases that match TRBD2. The CDR3 is made up of 16 amino acids. Trimming at V came to 7 bases and at J to 3 bases, leaving 15 bases not matched to a gene. The V gene's germline CDR1 is LNHDA and CDR2 SQIVND (reference sequence). CDR3 residues: CASMFSGGVGIYEQYF. In DNA, the CDR3 is TGTGCCAGTATGTTTTCGGGGGGAGTTGGGATCTACGAGCAGTACTTC.

The chain uses TRBV19 and TRBJ2-5; D might be TRBD1 (5 bases). Germline CDR1 and CDR2: LNHDA and SQIVND (reference sequence). V was shortened by 9 bases and J by 2 bases, with 19 bases between the two germline ends. The CDR3 sequence is 15 residues long. Here the CDR3 DNA reads TGTGCCAGCACAGGACGGCCTCCCCTTCAAGAGACCCAGTACTTC. Protein product: CASTGRPPLQETQYF. The entire variable domain, with the rest obtained from reference TRBV19 and TRBJ2-5, is as follows: DGGITQSPKYLFRKEGQNVTLSCEQNLNHDAMYWYRQDPGQGLRLIYYSQIVNDFQKGDIAEGYSVSREKKESFPLTVTSAQKNPTAFYLCASTGRPPLQETQYFGPGTRLLVL.

The chain has TRBV5-6 and TRBJ2-3; 8 positions agree with TRBD2. Trimming took 2 bases from V and 0 from J; bases not matched to a gene: 2. The CDR3 is 15 amino acids. CDR1 and CDR2 (germline): SGHDT, YYEEEE. CDR3 in DNA: TGTGCCAGCAGCTTTCCTAGCGGGAGCACAGATACGCAGTATTTT. It translates to CASSFPSGSTDTQYF.

The sample holds one count of this clone. J is TRBJ2-5 and V is TRBV18; weak D call: TRBD1 (5 bases). Germline CDR1 reads KGHSH; CDR2 reads LQKENI. The V end lost 6 bases, the J end lost 5 bases, and 10 bases lay between the germline ends. The CDR3 runs 12 residues. DNA of the CDR3: TGTGCCAGCTCGGACACGAGGGAGACCCAGTACTTC. It codes for CASSDTRETQYF.

This chain joins TRBV7-9 and TRBJ2-2; 8 nucleotides line up with TRBD1. The V gene's germline CDR1 is SEHNR and CDR2 FQNEAQ (reference sequence). V lost 2 bases and J lost 4; bases outside the gene matches: 6. This CDR3 has 16 residues. CDR3: CASSLIPGGGTGELFF. CDR3 coding DNA: TGTGCCAGCAGCTTAATCCCAGGGGGCGGCACCGGGGAGCTGTTTTTT.

The chain employs TRBV6-4 and TRBJ2-3; a possible D gene is TRBD2 (5 bases). Germline V lookup: CDR1 MRHNA, CDR2 SNTAGT. The CDR3 spans 14 residues. V lost 2 bases and J 0 bases, leaving 6 bases between the germline ends. CDR3 nucleotide sequence: TGTGCCAGCAGTGACGGCGGGAGCACAGATACGCAGTATTTT. It yields the protein CASSDGGSTDTQYF.

The chain carries TRBV3-1 (or the pseudogene TRBV3-2) and TRBJ2-5; 8 nucleotides agree with TRBD2. The length of the CDR3 is 13 residues. In germline, CDR1 is LGHDT, CDR2 YNNKEL (reference sequence). V gave up 4 bases and J gave up 5 bases; unmatched junction bases: 3. Written as DNA, the CDR3 is TGTGCCAGCAGCCGCCTAGCGGGTGAGACCCAGTACTTC. Translated: CASSRLAGETQYF.

The rearrangement links TRBV3-1 (or the pseudogene TRBV3-2) to TRBJ2-1; TRBD2 matches 7 bases. CDR1 LGHDT and CDR2 YNNKEL come from the germline V gene (reference sequence). This CDR3 is 16 amino acids long. Unmatched junction bases numbered 5, after V lost 3 bases and J lost 0 bases. The CDR3 reads CASSHGRTSSYNEQFF. CDR3 bases: TGTGCCAGCAGCCACGGTCGGACTAGCTCCTACAATGAGCAGTTCTTC.

This clone was seen just once. The J gene is TRBJ2-5, the V gene TRBV7-2; perhaps TRBD2 as D (5 bases). The germline gives CDR1 SGHTA, CDR2 FQGNSA. Trimming pared 5 bases from V and 2 bases from J, leaving 15 bases between. The CDR3 spans 15 residues. CDR3 protein: CASSAADWRQETQYF. DNA for the CDR3: TGTGCCAGCAGCGCAGCGGACTGGCGACAAGAGACCCAGTACTTC.

The chain has TRBV24-1 and TRBJ2-3; D possibly corresponds to TRBD1 (6 bases). The ends were cut back, 3 bases at V and 3 bases at J, with 12 bases in the middle. This CDR3 has 15 residues. Germline assignment: CDR1 KGHDR and CDR2 SFDVKD. This chain's CDR3 is CATSDPRQATDTQYF. CDR3 in DNA: TGTGCCACCAGTGATCCGAGACAGGCGACAGATACGCAGTATTTT.